This T cell receptor beta chain came from a study of T-cell memory formation after mild COVID-19. At the level of the study: For the most part, TCR clusters were specific to one donor. Regarding the study as a whole: Clones that shrank (day 15 to 85) were balanced CD4/CD8, whereas later expanders leaned CD4+. Among CD4+ contracting clones, most were CM and EM, and CD8+ ones EMRA. Several responding clones turned up in pre-infection memory, indicating that cross-reactive memory may have taken part.

This clonotype was counted a few times. Its target is not known. CDR1 and CDR2 (germline): SGHRS, YFSETQ. The CDR3 totals 16 residues. V was shortened by 4 bases and J by 4 bases, with 20 bases between the two germline ends. TCRdb re-analysed the 5' RACE reads in MiXCR, keeping a single row per CDR3 protein. Of some 310,000 distinct CDR3 sequences listed, 20% are singletons. The chain recombines TRBV5-1 with TRBJ1-1; D is perhaps TRBD1 (6 bases). The sequencing input was PBMCs or a T cell subset sorted from them (not recorded which). The receptor comes from a man between 18 and 35 years old who had mild COVID-19 (a few samples of this study predate the infection). Cell type and time point are not known. Written as DNA, the CDR3 is TGCGCCAGCAGCCTCTCCCGGGGGGCAATCTCCACTGAAGCTTTCTTT. It translates to CASSLSRGAISTEAFF.